Here is one T cell receptor beta chain with its context. The antigen remains undetermined. Produced via immunoSEQ multiplex PCR; TCRdb's table is partial and in-frame only. The table has 100,000 to 150,000 clones, over 75% seen once. The entry originates in a study of T cell responses to AZD1222 COVID-19 vaccine. Whole-study findings and limits: Along spike, vaccine-associated CD4 TCRs were found throughout, with dominance at 160-218 and 743-854. Donors were largely white British and mainly female; clonal diversity was possibly underestimated. Increases in Spike-specific TCR breadth and depth were seen after two AZD1222 doses.

The V end lost 1 base, the J end lost 0 bases, and 7 bases lay between the germline ends. The CDR3 covers 15 residues. Looked up from germline, CDR1 is SGDLS and CDR2 is YYNGEE. J is TRBJ1-4 and V is TRBV9; D unresolved. Sequences were derived from peripheral blood, sampled on day 0 of AZD1222 vaccination. This receptor was obtained from an adult in good health. The CDR3 nucleotides read TGTGCCAGCAGCGTATATGGCACAACTAATGAAAAACTGTTTTTT. Amino acid sequence: CASSVYGTTNEKLFF.